A single sample is the source of the 3 T cell receptor beta chains below, sequenced in a study of T cells in Graves' hyperthyroidism and ophthalmopathy. Amplified regions were TCR beta CDR3 sequences from RNA transcripts. When the TCR CDR3 underwent first-round RT-PCR, the HTBI primer set was used. One entry per CDR3 protein results from TCRdb running MiXCR on the multiplex PCR reads. This sample has about 400,000 distinct CDR3 sequences, with about 15% found just once. Input material: blood. The receptors were sampled from a woman between 25 and 40 years old with Graves' hyperthyroidism.

The table lists this clonotype with a few counts. The chain recombines TRBV18 with TRBJ2-6; 10 positions agree with TRBD1. The CDR3 loop spans 19 amino acids. With V trimmed by 4 bases and J by 2 bases, 11 bases remained unmatched. In germline, CDR1 is KGHSH, CDR2 LQKENI. DNA of the CDR3: TGTGCCAGCTCACGAGCGGGACAGGGGAAAGGGACTGGGGCCAACGTCCTGACTTTC. As protein: CASSRAGQGKGTGANVLTF.

There are a few counts of this clonotype. Lacking the conserved final phenylalanine or tryptophan, this CDR3 likely reflects a read error. This sequence joins TRBV27 and TRBJ2-1; D remains ambiguous. The V gene lost 5 bases and the J gene lost 8 bases, with 19 bases spanning the gap. In germline, CDR1 is MNHEY, CDR2 SMNVEV (reference sequence). The CDR3 spans 15 residues. CDR3 bases: TGTGCCAGCAGTACTCTCCCGACTGGCTTCGATGAGCAGTTCTCC. Its translation is CASSTLPTGFDEQFS.

This clonotype was recorded a few times. The V gene is TRBV6-2 or TRBV6-3, the J gene TRBJ2-7; tentatively, D is TRBD2 (6 bases). This CDR3 is 11 amino acids long. In germline, CDR1 is MNHEY, CDR2 SVGEGT. V was trimmed by 4 bases and J by 9 bases, leaving 10 bases between them. CDR3 nucleotides: TGTGCCAGCAGTTCGCCCGGGGGGCAGTACTTC. Amino acids: CASSSPGGQYF.